This is a list of T cell receptor beta chains from one sample in a study of shared clonotypes between healthy human individuals. Produced via immunoSEQ multiplex PCR; TCRdb's table is partial and in-frame only. Seen here are a few million clones, around 95% observed once, and the top ten hold about 0.13%. The material sequenced was naive CD4+ T cells sorted from blood. These receptors were taken from a young man in good health. Both conserved end residues are part of each CDR3. Not every row has a clone size; where given, it reads once, few, many or a size class.

clone_size | v_call | cdr3_aa
- | TRBV6-6 | CASSYSGVATGELFF
- | TRBV30 | CAWGTQSHQETQYF
- | TRBV4-2 | CASSRAPGLGSYEQYF
- | TRBV6-6 | CASNRLANTGELFF
- | TRBV30 | CAWSVASGGPTDTQYF
- | TRBV19 | CASKGPAGESGELFF
- | TRBV28 | CASSPPTGMNTEAFF
once | TRBV27 | CASRTLQGAQETQYF
- | TRBV30 | CAWSVRRSGRESYEQYF
- | TRBV6-1 | CASTRERAYEQYF
- | TRBV27 | CASSFPGTGSYEQYF
once | TRBV7-8 | CASSRGLQSYEQYF
- | TRBV12-5 | CASGPPGSGYGELFF
- | TRBV25-1 | CASSVPGGSYNEQFF
- | TRBV5-6 | CASSSPGQHTYGYTF
- | TRBV7-9 | CASSPLRGIYNSPLHF